The 29 T cell receptor beta chains below come from one sample, sequenced in a study of blood T cell repertoires in COVID-19. Sequencing was performed with immunoSEQ multiplex PCR; in TCRdb, only in-frame clones are kept and a portion is missing. The data contain about 170,000 clones, about 85% of them seen just once; the ten biggest clones take up 6.5% to 9%. Sequenced sample: peripheral blood. All receptors derive from an elderly woman with COVID-19, enrolled during active disease.

The chain uses TRBV12-3 or TRBV12-4 and TRBJ1-2; D might be TRBD1 (6 bases). Trimming left V 4 bases short and J 9 bases short, with 15 bases between. CDR3 size: 13 residues. CDR3 bases: TGTGCCAGCAGTTCTCAGGGGTCCTCCAGCTACACCTTC. Its translation is CASSSQGSSSYTF.

The J gene is TRBJ1-2, the V gene TRBV6-5; D possibly corresponds to TRBD1 (5 bases). Germline loops: CDR1 MNHEY, CDR2 SVGAGI. CDR3 length: 15 residues. Trimming cost V 6 bases and J 6 bases, with 20 bases left between them. The DNA for the CDR3 is TGTGCCAGCAGACCCCAAGGACGGGGGATTCATGGCTACACCTTC. This encodes CASRPQGRGIHGYTF.

The rearrangement links TRBV20-1 to TRBJ2-1; 8 bases line up with TRBD2. Germline CDR1 is DFQATT and CDR2 is SNEGSKA (reference sequence). The CDR3 has 10 amino acids. Trimming took 4 bases from V and 14 from J; bases not matched to a gene: 4. The CDR3, as DNA: TGCAGTGCTAAAGCGGGGGAGAAGTTCTTC. This sequence encodes CSAKAGEKFF.

This chain's CDR3 is CASSIYGKTNYGYTF. DNA for the CDR3: TGTGCCAGTAGTATCTACGGGAAAACCAACTATGGCTACACCTTC. The rearrangement links TRBV19 to TRBJ1-2; D unresolved. Germline V gives CDR1 LNHDA, CDR2 SQIVND (reference sequence). CDR3 size: 15 residues. V was trimmed by 3 bases and J by 2 bases, leaving 13 bases between them.

V usage is TRBV9 and J usage is TRBJ2-2; the match to TRBD2 covers 7 bases. Germline lookup yields CDR1 SGDLS and CDR2 YYNGEE. The CDR3 extends over 15 amino acids. V shed 0 bases, J shed 8 bases, and the junction held 7 bases outside the gene matches. CDR3 amino acids: CASSVGGSLHGELFF. The CDR3 DNA follows: TGTGCCAGCAGCGTAGGCGGGAGTTTGCATGGGGAGCTGTTTTTT.

The rearrangement joins TRBV7-8 to TRBJ1-1; D is uncertain. Trimming shortened V by 1 base and J by 0 bases, and 3 bases separated the two germline ends. Per the germline V gene, CDR1 is SGHVS and CDR2 is FQNEAQ. CDR3 length: 13 residues. The CDR3 DNA sequence: TGTGCCAGCAGCTTAGACATGAACACTGAAGCTTTCTTT. Translating it yields CASSLDMNTEAFF. Based on the CDR3 plus reference TRBV7-8 and TRBJ1-1, the full variable domain is GAGVSQSPRYKVAKRGQDVALRCDPISGHVSLFWYQQALGQGPEFLTYFQNEAQLDKSGLPSDRFFAERPEGSVSTLKIQRTQQEDSAVYLCASSLDMNTEAFFGQGTRLTVV.

The chain links TRBV6-5 to TRBJ2-1, with 10 nucleotides matching TRBD1. The CDR3 runs 15 residues. Germline trimming cut 6 bases from V and 6 bases from J; bases unmatched to any gene: 8. CDR1 and CDR2 from the germline V gene are MNHEY and SVGAGI. This CDR3 is CASRLGTGEFNEQFF. In nucleotides, the CDR3 is TGTGCCAGCAGGCTAGGGACAGGGGAATTCAATGAGCAGTTCTTC.

The CDR3 bases are TGTGCCAGCAGCACTACAGGCCACGGGCATTTT. It specifies CASSTTGHGHF. V gene TRBV3-1 (or the pseudogene TRBV3-2) combines with J gene TRBJ1-5; TRBD1 is a possible D gene (5 bases). The germline V gene encodes CDR1 LGHDT and CDR2 YNNKEL (reference sequence). This CDR3 has 11 residues. V was trimmed by 5 bases and J by 15 bases, leaving 14 bases between them.

The table lists this clone with a count of one. The chain links TRBV2 to TRBJ2-5; D gene ambiguous. CDR3 size: 13 residues. From germline, CDR1 is SNHLY and CDR2 FYNNEI. V gave up 1 base and J gave up 3 bases, with 6 bases separating them. The CDR3 coding sequence is TGTGCCAGCAGTGAAGAGGCGGAAGAGACCCAGTACTTC. Its translation is CASSEEAEETQYF.

In its sample, this clone was seen a few times. This chain uses TRBV3-1 (or the pseudogene TRBV3-2) with TRBJ2-7; D not resolved. The germline V gene encodes CDR1 LGHDT and CDR2 YNNKEL (reference sequence). The CDR3 spans 14 residues. Trimming took 6 bases from V and 6 from J, leaving 18 bases between them. This chain's CDR3 is CASSPLAESGEQYF. CDR3 in DNA: TGTGCCAGCAGTCCCCTGGCCGAGTCAGGCGAGCAGTACTTC.

This sequence joins TRBV3-1 (or the pseudogene TRBV3-2) and TRBJ1-2; unclear D gene. CDR1 and CDR2 (germline): LGHDT, YNNKEL (reference sequence). The CDR3 consists of 14 residues. V lost 1 base, J lost 1 base, and 7 bases lay in between. CDR3 in DNA: TGTGCCAGCAGCCAAGGAGGGATTAACTATGGCTACACCTTC. This gives the protein CASSQGGINYGYTF.

The rearrangement uses TRBV19 and TRBJ1-3, with D possibly matching TRBD1 (6 bases). CDR3 length equals 15 residues. Germline V gene data show CDR1 as LNHDA and CDR2 as SQIVND (reference sequence). V lost 7 bases to trimming and J lost 0 bases, with 13 bases between them. The CDR3 spells CASTYDRSSGNTIYF. The CDR3 bases are TGTGCCAGTACCTACGACAGGAGCTCTGGAAACACCATATATTTT.

The V gene is TRBV5-4, the J gene TRBJ1-1; D not certain. Per germline, CDR1 SGHNT and CDR2 YYREEE (reference sequence). The V end was cut by 2 bases, the J end by 5 bases, with 22 bases between. The CDR3 totals 17 residues. Here the CDR3 DNA reads TGTGCCAGCAGCTTAGGGAGGCAGAGCGACGTCTTTACTGAAGCTTTCTTT. Protein: CASSLGRQSDVFTEAFF.

The sample holds a few counts of this clone. The chain employs TRBV27 and TRBJ2-3; 7 bases agree with TRBD1. The CDR3 sequence is 15 residues long. Trimming took 5 bases from V and 3 from J; bases not matched to a gene: 8. The germline gives CDR1 MNHEY, CDR2 SMNVEV (reference sequence). CDR3 DNA: TGTGCCAGCAGTGACAGGGCGTCCATAACAGATACGCAGTATTTT. The encoded protein is CASSDRASITDTQYF.

This clone was seen only once. The chain combines TRBV28 with TRBJ1-2, with a possible D match to TRBD1 (5 bases). From germline, CDR1 is MDHEN and CDR2 SYDVKM. The CDR3 has 15 amino acids. Trimming cost V 3 bases and J 5 bases, with 16 bases left between them. CDR3 sequence reads: CASSLGGVAAYGYTF. DNA of the CDR3: TGTGCCAGCAGTTTGGGGGGTGTGGCCGCTTATGGCTACACCTTC.

This chain joins TRBV20-1 and TRBJ1-5; no firm D call. Germline loops: CDR1 DFQATT, CDR2 SNEGSKA (reference sequence). The CDR3 runs 12 residues. The V and J ends lost 3 bases and 5 bases respectively, with 8 bases between them. The CDR3 DNA sequence: TGCAGTGCTAGTGACGGGGATCAGCCCCAGCATTTT. Translation: CSASDGDQPQHF.

This chain connects TRBV4-1 to TRBJ2-5; TRBD1 matches at 8 bases. Germline CDR1 reads MGHRA; CDR2 reads YSYEKL. V dropped 3 bases and J dropped 4; count of bases not matched to a gene: 7. CDR3 length equals 15 residues. CDR3: CASSQETGVGETQYF. CDR3 DNA sequence: TGCGCCAGCAGCCAGGAGACAGGGGTCGGAGAGACCCAGTACTTC.

CDR3 DNA: TGCGCCAGCAGCTTCGGGGGAGCGGGGGCCCAAGAGACCCAGTACTTC. Translated: CASSFGGAGAQETQYF. The V and J genes are TRBV5-1 and TRBJ2-5; 8 nucleotides align to TRBD2. The J segment lost 1 base and the V segment lost 2 bases, leaving 7 bases of the junction unmatched. The CDR3 consists of 16 residues. CDR1 is SGHRS and CDR2 is YFSETQ in the germline V gene. The full variable domain, completed using reference TRBV5-1 and TRBJ2-5, is KAGVTQTPRYLIKTRGQQVTLSCSPISGHRSVSWYQQTPGQGLQFLFEYFSETQRNKGNFPGRFSGRQFSNSRSEMNVSTLELGDSALYLCASSFGGAGAQETQYFGPGTRLLVL.

This clone appeared a single time. This chain uses TRBV12-3 or TRBV12-4 with TRBJ1-1; D not certain. CDR3 size: 13 residues. Trimming took off 3 bases at V and 5 bases at J, with 10 bases between the two ends. CDR3 in amino acids: CASSFDGRTEAFF. The CDR3 nucleotides read TGTGCCAGCAGTTTTGACGGGAGGACTGAAGCTTTCTTT.

The chain couples TRBV19 to TRBJ1-1, with TRBD1 matching over 8 bases. The CDR3 has 15 amino acids. The junction had 12 bases not matched to a gene; V was cut back by 8 bases and J by 4 bases. CDR1 is LNHDA, CDR2 SQIVND, per germline (reference sequence). The CDR3 sequence: CASQKDRARSTEAFF. DNA of the CDR3: TGTGCCAGTCAAAAGGACAGGGCTAGGAGCACTGAAGCTTTCTTT.

The chain has TRBV10-3 and TRBJ1-3; 7 bases map to TRBD1. CDR1 and CDR2 (germline): ENHRY, SYGVKD. The CDR3 loop spans 15 amino acids. V dropped 5 bases and J dropped 4; count of bases not matched to a gene: 8. DNA of the CDR3: TGTGCCATCAGTACAGGGGTTTCGGAGGGAAACACCATATATTTT. This encodes CAISTGVSEGNTIYF.

The J gene is TRBJ2-4, the V gene TRBV6-1; 7 positions match TRBD2. Germline V CDR1 and CDR2: MNHNS, SASEGT. V shed 2 bases, J shed 6 bases, and the junction held 7 bases outside the gene matches. The CDR3 totals 15 residues. The CDR3 spells CASSEWEGRGNIQYF. In nucleotides, the CDR3 is TGTGCCAGCAGTGAATGGGAGGGGCGCGGAAACATTCAGTACTTC.

The chain links TRBV14 to TRBJ2-5; no clear D gene. Trimming shortened V by 4 bases and J by 4 bases, and 13 bases separated the two germline ends. From germline, CDR1 is SGHDN and CDR2 FVKESK. The CDR3 is 14 residues long. The DNA of the CDR3 is TGTGCCAGCAGCCCATCGAGGAATGTAGAGACCCAGTACTTC. Its protein product is CASSPSRNVETQYF.

This clone was counted a single time. The J gene is TRBJ1-2, the V gene TRBV10-3, with 8 bases fitting TRBD1. J gave up 3 bases and V 11 bases, and 8 bases lay outside the gene matches. The germline V gene encodes CDR1 ENHRY and CDR2 SYGVKD. The length of the CDR3 is 13 residues. This CDR3 is CASTGQGDYGYTF. CDR3 DNA sequence: TGTGCCTCGACCGGACAGGGTGACTATGGCTACACCTTC.

The chain combines TRBV19 with TRBJ1-1; 8 nucleotides match TRBD1. There are 16 residues in the CDR3. J gave up 0 bases and V 6 bases, and 9 bases lay outside the gene matches. Germline CDR1 is LNHDA and CDR2 is SQIVND (reference sequence). The CDR3 protein is CASSNDRGPVNTEAFF. DNA of the CDR3: TGTGCCAGTAGCAACGACAGGGGCCCCGTGAACACTGAAGCTTTCTTT.

The chain is built from TRBV27 and TRBJ2-7; 7 nucleotides align to TRBD1. The CDR3 runs 14 residues. CDR1 is MNHEY and CDR2 is SMNVEV in the germline V gene (reference sequence). Losses at the gene ends were 6 bases for V and 10 bases for J; bases not matched to a gene: 15. This chain's CDR3 is CASSLKRDSTRQYF. The CDR3 nucleotides read TGTGCCAGCAGCCTCAAGAGGGACAGCACTCGACAGTACTTC.

This chain connects TRBV19 to TRBJ1-2, with 7 bases that match TRBD1. CDR1 LNHDA and CDR2 SQIVND come from the germline V gene (reference sequence). The ends lost 9 bases at V and 4 bases at J; junction bases unmatched: 14. The CDR3 sequence is 15 residues long. CDR3 sequence (DNA): TGTGCCAGCCAAAGACAGGGTTTAGGCGGCTATGGCTACACCTTC. As protein: CASQRQGLGGYGYTF. Full variable domain (outside the CDR3, taken from reference TRBV19 and TRBJ1-2): DGGITQSPKYLFRKEGQNVTLSCEQNLNHDAMYWYRQDPGQGLRLIYYSQIVNDFQKGDIAEGYSVSREKKESFPLTVTSAQKNPTAFYLCASQRQGLGGYGYTFGSGTRLTVV.

In the case of this clone: One junction end disagrees with the germline gene, perhaps due to a read error. V and J are TRBV7-3 and TRBJ2-2, with D uncertain. This CDR3 is 13 amino acids long. In germline, CDR1 is SGHTA, CDR2 FQGTGA. CDR3 sequence reads: CASSLRNSGELFF. CDR3 DNA sequence: TGTGCCAGCAGCTTGAGGAACTCCGGGGAGCTGTTTTTT. Full variable domain (rest looked up from reference TRBV7-3 and TRBJ2-2): GAGVSQTPSNKVTEKGKYVELRCDPISGHTALYWYRQSLGQGPEFLIYFQGTGAADDSGLPNDRFFAVRPEGSVSTLKIQRTERGDSAVYLCASSLRNSGELFFGEGSRLTVL.

The chain is built from TRBV2 and TRBJ2-2, with D perhaps matching TRBD2 (6 bases). V shed 6 bases and J shed 6 bases, with 20 bases lying between them. The CDR3 is 16 residues long. Germline V gene data show CDR1 as SNHLY and CDR2 as FYNNEI. CDR3 residues: CASSAPGLLNAGELFF. The CDR3 DNA follows: TGTGCCAGCAGCGCTCCGGGACTTCTTAATGCCGGGGAGCTGTTTTTT.